This T cell receptor (beta chain) was recorded in a study of blood T cell repertoires in COVID-19. Produced via immunoSEQ multiplex PCR; TCRdb's table is partial and in-frame only. The data show 200,000 or so clones, over 80% seen once. Germline assignment: CDR1 LNHDA and CDR2 SQIVND (reference sequence). V shed 3 bases and J 6 bases; nucleotides not matched to a gene: 8. The CDR3 length is 16 residues. V and J are TRBV19 and TRBJ1-5, with 10 bases fitting TRBD1. The source is a woman aged 40-49 years with acute or convalescent COVID-19. The sample was peripheral blood. The CDR3 reads CASSIVGQGIGQPQHF. The CDR3 nucleotides are TGTGCCAGTAGTATTGTGGGACAGGGGATAGGTCAGCCCCAGCATTTT.